This T cell receptor (beta chain) was captured in a study of cytomegalovirus exposure and HLA in healthy donors. With respect to this clone: Its antigen remains unidentified.

Clones were read by immunoSEQ multiplex PCR, and TCRdb kept only the in-frame ones, dropping some. Of 150,000 to 200,000 clones in the sample, about 82% are singletons; the top ten hold about 1.6%. Study findings and constraints: Testing in vitro showed a few CMV-associated chains specific for CMV antigens. The study recorded over 150 TCR beta chains that were cytomegalovirus-associated. The tendency of first-cohort TCR clusters to co-occur in the 90 to 150 validation repertoires emerged from a later analysis.

The donors were members of the roughly 130-subject validation cohort (separate from the approximately 670-subject first cohort). The receptor was derived from a woman between 18 and 30 years old in good health and CMV-seronegative. Sequencing was performed on PBMCs.

This CDR3 is CASSESRHGYTF. In DNA form, the CDR3 reads TGTGCCAGCAGTGAATCCAGGCATGGCTACACCTTC. The chain employs TRBV6-1 and TRBJ1-2, with D hard to call. The length of the CDR3 is 12 residues. The germline gives CDR1 MNHNS, CDR2 SASEGT. V lost 2 bases to trimming and J lost 6 bases, with 7 bases between them.